The entry below gives a single TCR beta chain sequence along with its context. Self-reported history from a screening survey and questionnaire set each donor's cohort. The length of the CDR3 is 15 residues. CDR1 is SGDLS and CDR2 is YYNGEE in the germline V gene. V gave up 0 bases and J gave up 4 bases; unmatched junction bases: 4. The data belong to a study of blood T cell repertoires in COVID-19. Background on the study: Sample material is recorded as cDNA or gDNA derived from T cells, B-cell-depleted T cells, or PBMCs.

In the original workflow: The authors estimated nucleated cell counts from reference gene primer amplification. Assay: immunoSEQ multiplex PCR; the TCRdb copy retains only in-frame clones and omits some. The V and J calls and clone size were taken over from that table, and D and trimming were inferred from the DNA. Counted here are 150,000 or so clones, roughly 80% occurring once; the ten biggest clones make up roughly 5%. The chain uses TRBV9 and TRBJ2-3; 8 bases line up with TRBD2. What was sequenced was PBMCs or T cells enriched from blood (not recorded which). The TCR originated in a woman between 40 and 55 years old with acute COVID-19. This CDR3 reads CASSVGAGAPDTQYF. CDR3 sequence (DNA): TGTGCCAGCAGCGTAGGAGCGGGAGCCCCAGATACGCAGTATTTT.